The present T cell receptor (beta chain) was sequenced within a study of regulatory T cells in long-lasting Graves disease. Findings of the study overall: Lower TCR diversity was seen in persistent Graves' patients than in newly diagnosed ones. Repertoires from persistent disease leaned toward TRBV28, TRBJ1-2 and TRBJ2-5.

Between the trimmed V and J ends, which lost 5 bases and 9 bases, there was a span of 17 bases. Germline assignment: CDR1 MDHEN and CDR2 SYDVKM. This CDR3 comprises 14 residues. Time point meaning: newly diagnosed GD, antithyroid drugs for less than 3 months. With RNA extracted from PBMCs as input, the TCR library was made. This clonotype was counted many times. Its antigen is unknown. Arm-PCR of CDR3 regions with iRepertoire HTBI primers generated TCR beta libraries. TCRdb processed the multiplex PCR reads anew with MiXCR; each CDR3 protein has one entry. Altogether approximately 310,000 distinct CDR3 sequences are present, roughly 18% being singletons, with the ten largest covering 38%.

Specimen: peripheral blood mononuclear cells (PBMCs), collected at new diagnosis, from a patient treated with antithyroid drugs. The chain has TRBV28 and TRBJ2-1, with D possibly matching TRBD2 (6 bases). This sequence was found in a female donor with Graves disease. CDR3: CASSQTGTLSEQFF. The CDR3 region has the DNA TGTGCCAGCAGTCAGACCGGGACTTTGAGTGAGCAGTTCTTC.